The entry below gives a single T cell receptor (beta chain) sequence along with its context. Its cognate antigen is unknown. These data come from a study of monozygotic twins with inflammatory bowel disease. Study conclusions and caveats: A single strong clonotype or signal linked to IBD was not supported.

The CDR3 loop spans 13 amino acids. Per the germline V gene, CDR1 is MNHEY and CDR2 is SMNVEV (reference sequence). TCRdb re-called the 5' RACE reads; every CDR3 protein appears as one record, without DNA. The repertoire table contains 310,000 or so distinct CDR3 sequences. The sequence was obtained from a human donor with ulcerative colitis or Crohn's disease, or a healthy co-twin of an affected twin (not recorded which). The sample comprised blood. The chain couples TRBV27 to TRBJ2-1. CDR3 sequence: CASGDTYYNEQFF.